Listed below are T cell receptor beta chains from one sample, sequenced in a study of shared clonotypes between healthy human individuals. Using immunoSEQ multiplex PCR, the repertoire was profiled, and TCRdb retains in-frame clones only, with some absent. Among about 380,000 clones listed, 96% were seen once. Sequencing was performed on memory CD8+ T cells sorted from blood. Every receptor here comes from a young man in good health. CDR3s include the opening cysteine and the closing phenylalanine or tryptophan. Fields, in order: V gene, J gene, CDR3 protein.

>TRBV10-3|TRBJ2-1
CAISVTSGEQFF
>TRBV5-1|TRBJ1-1
CASSQGLEAFF
>TRBV19|TRBJ1-1
CASSMDRGTEAFF
>TRBV28|TRBJ2-7
CASSSRQTYEQYF
>TRBV5-4|TRBJ2-3
CASKRGSEFDTQYF
>TRBV6-6|TRBJ2-7
CASSRDSPGTSGRSYF
>TRBV5-1|TRBJ2-5
CASSGGTGIETQYF
>TRBV11-2|TRBJ2-2
CASSWPRVPGPGGTGELFF
>TRBV11-2|TRBJ2-3
CASSLASTDTQYF
>TRBV18|TRBJ1-2
CASSPLQDPSYGYTF
>TRBV6-1|TRBJ2-7
CASSVIQASYEQYF
>TRBV7-3|TRBJ2-1
CASSLSGRGRNEQFF
>TRBV5-4|TRBJ2-3
CASSLLTSDTQYF
>TRBV27|TRBJ2-1
CASSLGTGGYNEQFF
>TRBV6-1|TRBJ2-6
CASSERGGANVLTF
>TRBV25-1|TRBJ2-3
CASSEYGGGKPDTQYF
>TRBV5-5|TRBJ2-7
CASSLAGSGRAGRSSYEQYF
>TRBV13|TRBJ1-1
CASSLFLSNTEAFF
>TRBV28|TRBJ2-7
CASSLIVPGGEQYF
>TRBV11-2|TRBJ2-3
CASRQPPGLAGFTDTQYF
>TRBV7-8|TRBJ2-3
CASTVGRWYGARDTDTQYF
>TRBV10-3|TRBJ2-3
CAISPDLAGGPGTDTQYF
>TRBV6-1|TRBJ2-3
CASSEARGRDSNTQYF
>TRBV5-4|TRBJ2-7
CASSSPRGSESYEQYF
>TRBV29-1|TRBJ1-1
CSVARGLDTEAFF
>TRBV7-9|TRBJ2-2
CASSQQGNTGELFF
>TRBV27|TRBJ1-5
CASRKQSGNQPQHF
>TRBV6-6|TRBJ2-7
CASSYDRRGEQYF
>TRBV18|TRBJ2-1
CASSPRASGNYNEQFF
>TRBV28|TRBJ2-7
CATEGRSYEQYF
>TRBV20-1|TRBJ1-1
CSARTGAEAFF
>TRBV5-1|TRBJ2-1
CASSTGLAGVKFF
>TRBV28|TRBJ2-6
CASSYSRSAGANVLTF